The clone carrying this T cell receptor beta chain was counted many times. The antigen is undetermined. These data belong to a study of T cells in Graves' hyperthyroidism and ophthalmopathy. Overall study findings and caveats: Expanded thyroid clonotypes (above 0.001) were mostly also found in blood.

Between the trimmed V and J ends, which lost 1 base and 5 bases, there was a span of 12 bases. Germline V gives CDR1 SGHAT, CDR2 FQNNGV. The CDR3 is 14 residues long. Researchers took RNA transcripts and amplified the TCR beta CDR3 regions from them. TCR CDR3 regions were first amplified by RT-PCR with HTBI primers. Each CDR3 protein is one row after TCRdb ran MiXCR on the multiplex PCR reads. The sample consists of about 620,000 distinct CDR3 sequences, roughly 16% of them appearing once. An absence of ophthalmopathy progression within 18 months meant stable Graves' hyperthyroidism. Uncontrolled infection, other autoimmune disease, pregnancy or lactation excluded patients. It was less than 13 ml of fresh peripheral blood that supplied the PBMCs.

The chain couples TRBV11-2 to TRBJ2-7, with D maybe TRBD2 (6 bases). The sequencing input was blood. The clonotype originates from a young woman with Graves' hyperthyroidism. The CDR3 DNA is TGTGCCAGCAGCTTAGGATTCGGGGGTAACGAGCAGTACTTC. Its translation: CASSLGFGGNEQYF.